These 2 T cell receptor beta chains were all obtained from the same sample, sequenced in a study of blood T cells in healthy people across ages. A second roughly 6 to 11 cycle PCR used barcoded and J-beta primers. TCRdb ran MiXCR on the 5' RACE reads and lists one entry per CDR3 protein. Of about 580,000 distinct CDR3 sequences in the sample, under 55% are singletons; the top ten hold 20% to 25%. The sequenced sample was blood. The source is an elderly man in good health.

The table lists this clonotype with a count of one. This chain joins TRBV20-1 and TRBJ2-5; D unclear. The germline V gene has CDR1 DFQATT and CDR2 SNEGSKA (reference sequence). The germline V and J ends were trimmed by 1 base and 5 bases, with 14 bases remaining between them. The CDR3 is made up of 14 amino acids. CDR3 sequence reads: CSARAVGLRETQYF. CDR3 nucleotide sequence: TGCAGTGCTAGAGCGGTGGGGTTAAGGGAGACCCAGTACTTC.

This clonotype was detected ten times or more. In DNA form, the CDR3 reads TGCGCCAGCAGCCAAGATCGGGGCGGGTACGAGCAGTACTTC. Residues: CASSQDRGGYEQYF. The chain has TRBV4-3 and TRBJ2-7, with D perhaps matching TRBD1 or TRBD2 (5 bases each). The CDR3 runs 14 residues. The germline gives CDR1 LGHNA, CDR2 YSLEER. The ends were cut back, 0 bases at V and 4 bases at J, with 10 bases in the middle.